This T cell receptor beta chain was documented in a study of T cell clonotyping in hematopoietic cell transplantation. Study-wide findings and caveats: Broader posttransplant TCR repertoire diversity was predicted by graft donor and pretransplant recipient Inverse Simpson Index values. Recipient TCR diversity dropped after transplant; expanded clonotypes rose from day 30 to 180. Few recipient clonotypes overlapped donors; over 95% were de novo at given depth.

This clone was detected only once. No antigen is known for it. Profiled with immunoSEQ multiplex PCR; TCRdb holds only in-frame clones, not every one. Of roughly 11,000 clones in the sample, roughly 90% were seen once. The TCR sequence derives from a woman aged 45-59 years in good health. Some clones in this sample may be carry-over from other donors' samples. Sequencing used peripheral blood mononuclear cells.

The CDR3 sequence: CASSLTSGETYEQYF. For the CDR3, the DNA is TGTGCCAGCTCACTGACTAGCGGGGAAACCTACGAGCAGTACTTC. This sequence joins TRBV18 and TRBJ2-7; 11 nucleotides match TRBD2. The CDR3 covers 15 residues. J gave up 2 bases and V 4 bases, and 4 bases lay outside the gene matches. CDR1 is KGHSH and CDR2 is LQKENI in the germline V gene.